Given below is one TCR beta chain in context. The antigen is undetermined. Germline loops: CDR1 MNHNS, CDR2 SASEGT. V gave up 1 base and J gave up 9 bases; unmatched junction bases: 10. This CDR3 contains 16 residues. This entry belongs to a study of T cell responses to AZD1222 COVID-19 vaccine. Background on the study: Pooled samples include second doses given at about 4 or 12 weeks. Points from the study as a whole: Along spike, vaccine-associated CD4 TCRs were found throughout, with dominance at 160-218 and 743-854. Females outnumbered males among donors, who were mostly white British; clonal diversity was possibly underestimated. Spike-specific TCR repertoires showed rising breadth and depth after two AZD1222 doses.

Repertoires were generated with immunoSEQ multiplex PCR, while TCRdb's copy carries only in-frame clones and drops some. Here the sample spans 90,000 to 150,000 clones, around 87% being singletons. The TCR originated in an adult in good health. This material consisted of peripheral blood, taken on day 0 of AZD1222 vaccination. The V call is TRBV6-1, the J call TRBJ1-5; 9 bases map to TRBD1. CDR3 loop: CASSEEGGQGGLPQHF. DNA of the CDR3: TGTGCCAGCAGTGAAGAAGGGGGACAGGGTGGGTTGCCCCAGCATTTT.